These 2 T cell receptor beta chains were all obtained from the same sample, sequenced in a study of beta chain features in type 1 diabetes. Investigators reverse transcribed all isolated RNA, so they sequenced expressed TCRB transcripts. This table comes from immunoSEQ multiplex PCR, and its TCRdb copy is limited to in-frame clones, with some not included. The sample holds 250,000 to 350,000 clones; approximately 15% are singletons and the top ten take over 5.5%. Sequences were obtained from central memory CD4+ T cells from blood. These receptor sequences come from a man aged 25 to 40 in good health.

This clone appeared many times. In nucleotides, the CDR3 is TGCAGCGCCCTGACAGGGAACACCGGGGAGCTGTTTTTT. Translation: CSALTGNTGELFF. The chain combines TRBV29-1 with TRBJ2-2; D perhaps matches TRBD1 (6 bases). This CDR3 has 13 residues. Trimming took off 7 bases at V and 1 base at J, with 10 bases between the two ends. Germline V gene data show CDR1 as SQVTM and CDR2 as ANQGSEA.

The chain combines TRBV7-2 with TRBJ2-1; 11 bases line up with TRBD2. J gave up 8 bases and V 5 bases, and 11 bases lay outside the gene matches. Germline V gene sequence: CDR1 SGHTA, CDR2 FQGNSA. The CDR3 spans 16 residues. CDR3 protein: CASSRDYSGGADEQFF. The CDR3, as DNA: TGTGCCAGCAGCCGTGACTATAGCGGGGGGGCCGATGAGCAGTTCTTC.